This T cell receptor beta chain appears in the sequencing data of a study of T cells in Graves' hyperthyroidism and ophthalmopathy. The trim removed 5 bases at V and 5 bases at J, leaving 6 bases unmatched. CDR3 size: 15 residues. Germline CDR1 reads MDHEN; CDR2 reads SYDVKM. Ophthalmopathy cases met thresholds of Clinical Activity Score at least 3, NOSPECS grade at least 4 and duration under 3 months. Findings and caveats of the study: Patients with ophthalmopathy were separated from those with stable hyperthyroidism by a 13 V-J model. Most clonotypes expanded in thyroid above 0.001 were likewise present in blood.

This clonotype occurred many times. Its specificity is not known. TCR beta CDR3 regions were amplified from RNA. First-round RT-PCR of the TCR CDR3 relied on the HTBI primer set. Using its own MiXCR run on the multiplex PCR reads, TCRdb lists one record per CDR3 protein. The table shows approximately 600,000 distinct CDR3 sequences, with 20% occurring only once. This sequence was found in a man aged 25-40 years with Graves' ophthalmopathy. Material for sequencing was blood. The chain employs TRBV28 and TRBJ1-5, with TRBD1 matching 10 bases. The CDR3 nucleotides are TGTGCCAGCAGTCCCGGGACAGGGGTTGATCAGCCCCAGCATTTT. Its protein product is CASSPGTGVDQPQHF.